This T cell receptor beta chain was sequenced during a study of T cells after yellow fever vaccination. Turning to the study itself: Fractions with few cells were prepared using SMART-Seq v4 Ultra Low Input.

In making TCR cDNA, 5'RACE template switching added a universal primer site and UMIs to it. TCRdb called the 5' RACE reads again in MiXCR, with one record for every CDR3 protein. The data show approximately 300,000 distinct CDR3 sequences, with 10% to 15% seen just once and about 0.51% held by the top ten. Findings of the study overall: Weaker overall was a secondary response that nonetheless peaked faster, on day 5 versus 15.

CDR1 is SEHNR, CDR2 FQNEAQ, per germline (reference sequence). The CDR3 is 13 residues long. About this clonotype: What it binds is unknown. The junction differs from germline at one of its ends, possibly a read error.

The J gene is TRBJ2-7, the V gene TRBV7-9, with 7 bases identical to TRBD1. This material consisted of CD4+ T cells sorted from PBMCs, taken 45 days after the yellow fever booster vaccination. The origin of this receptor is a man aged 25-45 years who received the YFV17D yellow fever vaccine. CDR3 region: CASSQQGNYKQYF. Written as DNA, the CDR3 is TGTGCCAGCAGCCAACAGGGGAACTACAAGCAGTACTTC.